The following is a T cell receptor (beta chain) sequence with its context. TCRdb keeps only in-frame clones here, not all; method: immunoSEQ multiplex PCR. In the table there are about 710,000 clones, more than 70% of which are singletons. Germline V gene lookup returns CDR1 KGHSH and CDR2 LQKENI. Trimming stripped 3 bases from V and 0 bases from J, with 8 bases between. This CDR3 is 14 amino acids long. This entry comes from a study of shared T cell receptors in the human thymus. These records were also assigned to another study, of human thymus T cells. According to that study: Thymic tissue was derived from resections collected during corrective heart surgery. Within thymic and blood repertoires, V and J gene usage appeared to be biased. Related research found strongly overlapping thymic repertoires in unrelated individuals.

The sequencing sample was made of thymocytes. J is TRBJ1-1 and V is TRBV18; no firm D call. The receptor was derived from a boy under two years old with a congenital heart defect. The CDR3 nucleotides read TGTGCCAGCTCACCGGTAGTATTGAACACTGAAGCTTTCTTT. Its protein product is CASSPVVLNTEAFF.